Listed below are T cell receptor beta chains from one sample, sequenced in a study of cytomegalovirus exposure and HLA in healthy donors. Some clones are missing from TCRdb's copy, which holds only in-frame ones; the method was immunoSEQ multiplex PCR. The table shows roughly 59,000 clones, with around 93% occurring only once. Material for sequencing was PBMCs. The receptors were gathered from a woman younger than 35 in good health and CMV-seropositive. Both conserved end residues are part of each CDR3. A D gene is named only where the DNA matches it firmly. Clone sizes are given selectively: once, few, many, or a class where the clone is expanded.

NA,TRBV30,TRBJ1-2,NA,TGTGCCTGGAGCGGACAGTCGTTCTATGGCTACACCTTC,CAWSGQSFYGYTF
NA,TRBV6-6,TRBJ2-1,NA,TGTGCCAGCAGTTCGACTATCTACTACAATGAGCAGTTCTTC,CASSSTIYYNEQFF
NA,TRBV4-1,TRBJ2-7,TRBD2,TGCGCCAGCAGCCAGGGAAGCGGGAGCTACGAGCAGTACTTC,CASSQGSGSYEQYF
NA,TRBV19,TRBJ2-5,TRBD1,TGTGCCAGTAGTGGTCCTGGGACAGGGGGTTGGGAGACCCAGTACTTC,CASSGPGTGGWETQYF
NA,TRBV30,TRBJ1-1,TRBD1,TGTGCCTGGCAGGGGACAGGGAACACTGAAGCTTTCTTT,CAWQGTGNTEAFF
NA,TRBV10-1,TRBJ2-3,TRBD2,TGCGCCAGGTCTTACTTATTAGCGGGAGTAACAGATACGCAGTATTTT,CARSYLLAGVTDTQYF
NA,TRBV7-2,TRBJ2-7,TRBD1,TGTGCCAGCAGCTTATGGACAGGTAACCACGAGCAGTACTTC,CASSLWTGNHEQYF
NA,TRBV18,TRBJ1-5,TRBD1,TGTGCCAGCTCACCATATCCAGGGGGCTATCAGCCCCAGCATTTT,CASSPYPGGYQPQHF
NA,TRBV28,TRBJ2-1,NA,TGTGCCAGCAGTTTCGGCAGCGGGTACGCCGATGAGCAGTTCTTC,CASSFGSGYADEQFF
NA,TRBV27,TRBJ1-2,NA,TGTGCCAGCAGTTTCCTGGGGGGGGCTAACTATGGCTACACCTTC,CASSFLGGANYGYTF
NA,TRBV4-2,TRBJ2-3,NA,TGTGCCAGCAGCCAAGATCTCGCGGGGGCGTTGCATACGCAGTATTTT,CASSQDLAGALHTQYF
once,TRBV5-1,TRBJ2-3,NA,TGCGCCAGCAGCACCACTCTACAGGGACGGGCAGATACGCAGTATTTT,CASSTTLQGRADTQYF
NA,TRBV2,TRBJ2-5,NA,TGTGCCAGCGGCCGTCGCGGGACCGAGGCCGGGGAGACCCAGTACTTC,CASGRRGTEAGETQYF
NA,TRBV2,TRBJ2-1,TRBD2,TGTGCCAGGACAGGGCTAGCGGGGGACGAGCAGTTCTTC,CARTGLAGDEQFF
NA,TRBV27,TRBJ1-5,NA,TGTGCCAGCAGTTCATTACAGGGAAATCAGCCCCAGCATTTT,CASSSLQGNQPQHF
NA,TRBV27,TRBJ2-1,TRBD2,TGTGCCACAACCGTAGCGGGGACCTACAATGAGCAGTTCTTC,CATTVAGTYNEQFF
NA,TRBV11-3,TRBJ2-2,NA,TGTGCCAGCGGAGAACGGGGGACCGGGGAGCTGTTTTTT,CASGERGTGELFF
NA,TRBV9,TRBJ2-1,NA,TGTGCCAGCAGCGCGCAGGGAAGGGGCTACAATGAGCAGTTCTTC,CASSAQGRGYNEQFF
NA,TRBV6-5,TRBJ1-3,TRBD1,TGTGCCAGCAGCCCAGGGGGCTCTGGAAACACCATATATTTT,CASSPGGSGNTIYF
NA,TRBV6-5,TRBJ1-2,NA,TGTGCCAGCTACCGGGAGGGAAACTATGGCTACACCTTC,CASYREGNYGYTF
NA,TRBV19,TRBJ1-5,TRBD1,TGTGCCAGTAGTATCGCGCAGGGGGCCCATCAGCCCCAGCATTTT,CASSIAQGAHQPQHF
NA,TRBV30,TRBJ2-7,TRBD2,TGTGCCTGGAGGGCGCATCGCGGGGGGCCCTACGAGCAGTACTTC,CAWRAHRGGPYEQYF
NA,TRBV6-6,TRBJ1-1,NA,TGTGCCAGCACTAATCGACGGGTTTGGACTGAAGCTTTCTTT,CASTNRRVWTEAFF
NA,TRBV21-1,TRBJ1-1,NA,TGTGCCAGCAGCAATCGGTCGTATCTGCGCAACACTGAAGCTTTCTTT,CASSNRSYLRNTEAFF
NA,TRBV7-2,TRBJ2-7,NA,TGTGCCAGCAGCTTAGGCCCGCCTACGAGCTCCTACGAGCAGTACTTC,CASSLGPPTSSYEQYF
NA,TRBV28,TRBJ1-5,TRBD1,TGTGCCAGCAGGGAGACAGGGAGACGAAGCAATCAGCCCCAGCATTTT,CASRETGRRSNQPQHF
NA,TRBV28,TRBJ1-3,TRBD1,TGTGCCAGCAGTAACACCGGACAGGCTTACTCTGGAAACACCATATATTTT,CASSNTGQAYSGNTIYF
NA,TRBV5-1,TRBJ1-3,NA,TGCGCCAGCAGCCAGCAGGGATCTGGAAACACCATATATTTT,CASSQQGSGNTIYF
NA,TRBV7-2,TRBJ2-2,TRBD2,TGTGCCAGCAGCTTGTTTCCGGGACTAGCGGGAGGGAAAACCGGGGAGCTGTTTTTT,CASSLFPGLAGGKTGELFF
NA,TRBV27,TRBJ1-2,TRBD1,TGTGCCAGCAGTACAGGGGGTCGACGCTACACCTTC,CASSTGGRRYTF
NA,TRBV14,TRBJ1-6,NA,TGTGCCAGCAGCCAAGACAGGGTGTTTAATTCACCCCTCCACTTT,CASSQDRVFNSPLHF
NA,TRBV4-3,TRBJ2-7,TRBD2,TGCGCCAGCAGCCAAAGGACTAGCGGGGTATACGAGCAGTACTTC,CASSQRTSGVYEQYF
NA,TRBV6-6,TRBJ1-1,NA,TGTGCCAGCAGTTACTCGACGGGGAGGGTGAACACTGAAGCTTTCTTT,CASSYSTGRVNTEAFF